This entry features one T cell receptor beta chain sequence. The sample belongs to a study of cytomegalovirus exposure and HLA in healthy donors. Sequencing used immunoSEQ multiplex PCR; TCRdb keeps in-frame clones, though not all of them. In the table there are 240,000 or so clones, around 85% of which are singletons. Per germline, CDR1 LNHDA and CDR2 SQIVND (reference sequence). This CDR3 is 15 amino acids long. V gave up 2 bases and J gave up 4 bases; unmatched junction bases: 4. The study drew the donors from its approximately 110-subject validation cohort, separate from the approximately 700-subject first cohort.

The TCR sequence derives from a woman between 25 and 40 years old in good health and CMV-seropositive. Input material: PBMCs. The rearrangement uses TRBV19 and TRBJ2-2; the match to TRBD2 covers 7 bases. The CDR3 bases are TGTGCCAGTAGTATACTAGCGGAGGGCACCGGGGAGCTGTTTTTT. Translating gives CASSILAEGTGELFF.